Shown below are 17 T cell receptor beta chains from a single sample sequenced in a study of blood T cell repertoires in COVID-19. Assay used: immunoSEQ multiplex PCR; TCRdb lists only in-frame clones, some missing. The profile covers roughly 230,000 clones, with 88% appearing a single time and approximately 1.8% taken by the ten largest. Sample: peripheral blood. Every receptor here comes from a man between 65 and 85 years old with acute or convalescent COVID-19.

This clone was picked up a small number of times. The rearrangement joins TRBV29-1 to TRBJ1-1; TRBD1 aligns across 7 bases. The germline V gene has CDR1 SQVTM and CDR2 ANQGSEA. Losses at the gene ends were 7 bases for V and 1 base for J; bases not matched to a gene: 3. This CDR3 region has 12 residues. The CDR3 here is CSAGTANTEAFF. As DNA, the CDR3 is TGCAGCGCCGGGACAGCGAACACTGAAGCTTTCTTT.

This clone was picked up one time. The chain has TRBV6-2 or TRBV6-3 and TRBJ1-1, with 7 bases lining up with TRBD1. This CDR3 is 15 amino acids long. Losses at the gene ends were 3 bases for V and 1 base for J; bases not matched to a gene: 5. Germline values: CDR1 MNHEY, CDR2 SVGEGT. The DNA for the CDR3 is TGTGCCAGCAGTTATGGGGACAGAAGGAACACTGAAGCTTTCTTT. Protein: CASSYGDRRNTEAFF.

The CDR3 sequence: CASSHLIPGQQSSGTDTQYF. For the CDR3, the DNA is TGCGCCAGCAGTCATCTGATCCCGGGACAGCAAAGCTCGGGCACAGATACGCAGTATTTT. The chain employs TRBV5-1 and TRBJ2-3; TRBD1 matches 7 bases. CDR1 SGHRS and CDR2 YFSETQ come from the germline V gene. The length of the CDR3 is 20 residues. V dropped 5 bases and J dropped 1; count of bases not matched to a gene: 22.

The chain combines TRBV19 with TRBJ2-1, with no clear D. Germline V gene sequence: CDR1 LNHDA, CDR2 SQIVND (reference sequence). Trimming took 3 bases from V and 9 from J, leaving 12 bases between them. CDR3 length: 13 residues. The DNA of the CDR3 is TGTGCCAGTAGTATGGTGGGCCTTGCTGAGCAGTTCTTC. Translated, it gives CASSMVGLAEQFF.

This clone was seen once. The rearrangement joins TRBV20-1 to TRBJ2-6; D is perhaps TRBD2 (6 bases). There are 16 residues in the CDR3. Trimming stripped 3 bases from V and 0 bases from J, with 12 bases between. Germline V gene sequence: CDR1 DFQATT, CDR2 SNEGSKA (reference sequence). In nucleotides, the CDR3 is TGCAGTGCTAGTGGAGGGTCCTACTCTGGGGCCAACGTCCTGACTTTC. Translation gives CSASGGSYSGANVLTF.

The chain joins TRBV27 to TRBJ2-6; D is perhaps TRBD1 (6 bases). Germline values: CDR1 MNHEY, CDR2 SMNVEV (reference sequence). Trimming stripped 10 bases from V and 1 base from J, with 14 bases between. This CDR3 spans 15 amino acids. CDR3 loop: CATGQKPSGANVLTF. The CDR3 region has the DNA TGTGCCACTGGACAGAAACCTTCTGGGGCCAACGTCCTGACTTTC.

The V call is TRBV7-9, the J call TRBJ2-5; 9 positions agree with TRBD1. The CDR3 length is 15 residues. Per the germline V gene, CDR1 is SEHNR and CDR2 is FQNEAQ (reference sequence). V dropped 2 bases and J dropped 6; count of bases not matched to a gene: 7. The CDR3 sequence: CASSLRQGVEQTQYF. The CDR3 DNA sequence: TGTGCCAGCAGCTTACGACAGGGGGTGGAGCAGACCCAGTACTTC.

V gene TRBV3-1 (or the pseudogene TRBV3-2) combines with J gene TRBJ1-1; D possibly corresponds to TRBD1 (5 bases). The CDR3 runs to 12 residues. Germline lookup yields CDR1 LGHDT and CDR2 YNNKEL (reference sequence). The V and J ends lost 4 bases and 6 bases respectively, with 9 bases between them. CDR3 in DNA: TGTGCCAGCAGCCCCACAGGAGCTGAAGCTTTCTTT. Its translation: CASSPTGAEAFF.

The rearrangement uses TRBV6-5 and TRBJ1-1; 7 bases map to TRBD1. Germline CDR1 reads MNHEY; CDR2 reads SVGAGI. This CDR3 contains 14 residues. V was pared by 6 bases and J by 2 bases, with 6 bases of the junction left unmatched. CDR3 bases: TGTGCCAGCAGCCGCGCAGGGGGTAACACTGAAGCTTTCTTT. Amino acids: CASSRAGGNTEAFF.

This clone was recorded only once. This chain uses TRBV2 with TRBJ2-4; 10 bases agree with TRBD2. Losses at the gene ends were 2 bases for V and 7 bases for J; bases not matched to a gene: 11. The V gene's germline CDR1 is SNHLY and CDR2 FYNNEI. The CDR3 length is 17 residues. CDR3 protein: CASSEQPLLAGENIQYF. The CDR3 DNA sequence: TGTGCCAGCAGTGAACAGCCTCTGCTAGCGGGAGAGAACATTCAGTACTTC.

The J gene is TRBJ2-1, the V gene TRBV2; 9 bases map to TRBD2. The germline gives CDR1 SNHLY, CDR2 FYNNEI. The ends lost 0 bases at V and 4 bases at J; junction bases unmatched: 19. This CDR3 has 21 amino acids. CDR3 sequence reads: CASSEAPIHRTSGFLYNEQFF. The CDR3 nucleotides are TGTGCCAGCAGTGAAGCGCCTATCCACAGAACTAGCGGGTTCTTGTACAATGAGCAGTTCTTC.

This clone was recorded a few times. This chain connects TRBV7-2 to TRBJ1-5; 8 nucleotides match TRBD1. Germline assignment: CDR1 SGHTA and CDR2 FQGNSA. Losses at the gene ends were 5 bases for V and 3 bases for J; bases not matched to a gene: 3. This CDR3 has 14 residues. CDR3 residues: CASSPGGFNQPQHF. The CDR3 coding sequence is TGTGCCAGCAGCCCAGGGGGCTTCAATCAGCCCCAGCATTTT.

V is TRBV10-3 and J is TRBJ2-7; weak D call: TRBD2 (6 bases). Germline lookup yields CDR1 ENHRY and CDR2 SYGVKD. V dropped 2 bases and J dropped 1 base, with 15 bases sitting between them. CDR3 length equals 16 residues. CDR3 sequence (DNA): TGTGCCATCAGTGAGCCTTTGGGGGGATTTTCCTACGAGCAGTACTTC. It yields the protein CAISEPLGGFSYEQYF.

The CDR3, as DNA: TGTGCCACCTCCGGGACTAGCGAAAGGAGCTCCTACGAGCAGTACTTC. Amino acids: CATSGTSERSSYEQYF. The rearrangement joins TRBV15 to TRBJ2-7; TRBD2 aligns across 10 bases. Trimming cost V 8 bases and J 0 bases; bases outside gene matches: 10. From germline, CDR1 is LNHNV and CDR2 YYDKDF (reference sequence). The length of the CDR3 is 16 residues. Drawing the rest from reference TRBV15 and TRBJ2-7, the complete variable domain is DAMVIQNPRYQVTQFGKPVTLSCSQTLNHNVMYWYQQKSSQAPKLLFHYYDKDFNNEADTPDNFQSRRPNTSFCFLDIRSPGLGDTAMYLCATSGTSERSSYEQYFGPGTRLTVT.

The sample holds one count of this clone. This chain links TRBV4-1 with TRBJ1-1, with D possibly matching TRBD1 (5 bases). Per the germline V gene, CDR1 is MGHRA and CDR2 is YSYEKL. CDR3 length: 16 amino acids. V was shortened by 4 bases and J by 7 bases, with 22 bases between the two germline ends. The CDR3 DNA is TGCGCCAGCAGCCCCTTAGTTACGGGACCGGGGGTTGAAGCTTTCTTT. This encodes CASSPLVTGPGVEAFF.

The CDR3 spells CAWSPGTSGKETQYF. The CDR3 coding sequence is TGTGCCTGGAGTCCCGGGACTAGCGGGAAAGAGACCCAGTACTTC. V and J are TRBV30 and TRBJ2-5, with 13 bases aligning to TRBD2. Trimming took 2 bases from V and 3 from J; bases not matched to a gene: 3. The CDR3 is 15 amino acids. The germline CDR1 and CDR2 sequences are GTSNPN and SVGIG (reference sequence).

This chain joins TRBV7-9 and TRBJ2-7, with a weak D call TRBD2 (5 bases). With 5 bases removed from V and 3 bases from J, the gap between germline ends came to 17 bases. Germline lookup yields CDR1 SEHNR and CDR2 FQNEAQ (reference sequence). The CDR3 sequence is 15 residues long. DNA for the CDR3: TGTGCCAGCAGCCGACCCGGAGGCGTTTTCTACGAGCAGTACTTC. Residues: CASSRPGGVFYEQYF.